These 25 T cell receptor beta chains originate from one sample sequenced in a study of glioma-infiltrating T cells. Amplification of TCR alpha and beta CDR3 regions from RNA used iRepertoire nested multiplex PCR. A single record per CDR3 protein comes from TCRdb applying MiXCR to the multiplex PCR reads. The sample carries 160,000 or so distinct CDR3 sequences, around 42% recorded once. Sequencing input: glioma tissue, nonneoplastic brain tissue, or PBMCs (not recorded which). These receptors were collected from a human donor with low-grade glioma or glioblastoma, undergoing nonglioma brain surgery, or in good health (not recorded which).

The rearrangement links TRBV5-1 to TRBJ2-3; D not certain. The V end was cut by 0 bases, the J end by 6 bases, with 8 bases between. The CDR3 totals 13 residues. CDR1 is SGHRS, CDR2 YFSETQ, per germline. CDR3 residues: CASSLDSGDTQYF. The CDR3 DNA follows: TGCGCCAGCAGCTTGGATTCTGGGGATACGCAGTATTTT.

This clonotype was seen a handful of times. Just one base apart from a much larger clone, this may be a read error. The gene calls are TRBV15 and TRBJ1-4; D uncertain. The CDR3 is 13 amino acids. Trimming removed 6 bases at V and 3 bases at J, with 8 bases between. Germline values: CDR1 LNHNV, CDR2 YYDKDF (reference sequence). CDR3 DNA: TGTGCCACCAGTCATGGATCTAATGAAAAACTGTTTTTT. Encoded protein: CATSHGSNEKLFF.

The sample holds a few counts of this clonotype. This chain joins TRBV24-1 and TRBJ2-6; weak D call: TRBD1 (6 bases). This CDR3 is built from 19 residues. From germline, CDR1 is KGHDR and CDR2 SFDVKD. Trimming stripped 3 bases from V and 0 bases from J, with 17 bases between. This CDR3 reads CATSDKAGAISSGANVLTF. CDR3 coding DNA: TGTGCCACCAGTGATAAGGCAGGGGCGATTAGCTCTGGGGCCAACGTCCTGACTTTC.

As concerns this clonotype: No conserved phenylalanine or tryptophan is present at the end of the CDR3, so a read error is the likely explanation. The rearrangement uses TRBV29-1 and TRBJ1-2; D unclear. Germline CDR1 SQVTM, CDR2 ANQGSEA. V was cut by 0 bases and J by 8 bases, with 16 bases left in between. The CDR3 has 14 residues. CDR3 coding DNA: TGCAGCGTTGAAGATCTATCGAAAGGGAACGGCTACACCTTA. Its translation is CSVEDLSKGNGYTL.

This clonotype has at least ten counts. V usage is TRBV20-1 and J usage is TRBJ2-5, with D possibly being TRBD2 (6 bases). Germline-derived CDR1 and CDR2 are DFQATT and SNEGSKA (reference sequence). The CDR3 spans 13 residues. Trimming stripped 7 bases from V and 5 bases from J, with 17 bases between. The CDR3 coding sequence is TGCAGTGTCACGTGGAGGGCCCAGGAGACCCAGTACTTC. This translates into CSVTWRAQETQYF.

Regarding this clonotype: A much more abundant neighbour one base away suggests this may be a read error. This chain links TRBV10-3 with TRBJ1-2; tentative D call: TRBD1 (5 bases). V lost 0 bases to trimming and J lost 4 bases, with 15 bases between them. This CDR3 has 16 amino acids. Per the germline V gene, CDR1 is ENHRY and CDR2 is SYGVKD. The CDR3 DNA is TGTGCCATCAGTGAGTCTAGGGGCGAGGGTTCCTATGGCTACACCTTC. This codes for CAISESRGEGSYGYTF.

This clonotype appeared many times. The V gene is TRBV7-3, the J gene TRBJ2-1, with D unclear. The length of the CDR3 is 15 residues. The ends were cut back, 0 bases at V and 2 bases at J, with 8 bases in the middle. Germline V CDR1 and CDR2: SGHTA, FQGTGA. The CDR3 region is CASSLTTAAYNEQFF. CDR3 DNA sequence: TGTGCCAGCAGCTTAACGACGGCTGCCTACAATGAGCAGTTCTTC. Filled out from reference TRBV7-3 and TRBJ2-1, the complete variable domain reads GAGVSQTPSNKVTEKGKYVELRCDPISGHTALYWYRQSLGQGPEFLIYFQGTGAADDSGLPNDRFFAVRPEGSVSTLKIQRTERGDSAVYLCASSLTTAAYNEQFFGPGTRLTVL.

This clonotype appeared many times. This chain connects TRBV28 to TRBJ2-5, with 8 bases lining up with TRBD1. Trimming cost V 3 bases and J 5 bases; bases outside gene matches: 8. CDR3 length: 15 residues. The germline V gene has CDR1 MDHEN and CDR2 SYDVKM. CDR3 in DNA: TGTGCCAGCAGTTTGCCAGGGGGCCGTTCGGAGACCCAGTACTTC. Translating it yields CASSLPGGRSETQYF.

For the CDR3, the DNA is TGTGCCAGCAGCTCACCCACAGTCACAGATACGCAGTATTTT. Translating gives CASSSPTVTDTQYF. The V and J genes are TRBV11-2 and TRBJ2-3; D gene uncertain. The CDR3 has 14 amino acids. Germline loops: CDR1 SGHAT, CDR2 FQNNGV. V was trimmed by 4 bases and J by 2 bases, leaving 10 bases between them.

Comment on this clonotype: A read error may explain this, as a much larger clone is one base away. The chain is built from TRBV10-3 and TRBJ1-5; 10 positions match TRBD1. CDR3 length equals 15 residues. The V gene's germline CDR1 is ENHRY and CDR2 SYGVKD. This chain's CDR3 is CATSESGTGVQPQHF. Here the CDR3 DNA reads TGTGCCACCAGTGAGTCCGGGACAGGGGTACAGCCCCAGCATTTT.

This clonotype was counted a few times. The chain links TRBV29-1 to TRBJ2-1; D possibly corresponds to TRBD2 (5 bases). Germline V CDR1 and CDR2: SQVTM, ANQGSEA. The length of the CDR3 is 15 residues. The V gene lost 5 bases and the J gene lost 8 bases, with 22 bases spanning the gap. The CDR3 is CSVQFGFRGGYEQFF. The CDR3 region has the DNA TGCAGCGTTCAGTTTGGATTCCGGGGTGGTTATGAGCAGTTCTTC.

As regards this clonotype: This may come from a read error, since a much larger clone is one base off. For the CDR3, the DNA is TGTGCCAGCAGAAGCCGTGCAGGACGCACAGATACGCAGTATTTT. Protein sequence: CASRSRAGRTDTQYF. This chain links TRBV11-3 with TRBJ2-3; the D is unclear. Germline V gives CDR1 SGHNT, CDR2 YENEEA. Trimming took 6 bases from V and 1 from J, leaving 14 bases between them. The CDR3 extends over 15 amino acids.

This clonotype has at least ten counts. The chain links TRBV28 to TRBJ2-3; D is undetermined. The V gene lost 3 bases and the J gene lost 3 bases, with 13 bases spanning the gap. The germline V gene has CDR1 MDHEN and CDR2 SYDVKM. The CDR3 is 15 amino acids. The CDR3 here is CASSFNSRNTDTQYF. The DNA for the CDR3 is TGTGCCAGCAGTTTTAACAGCAGGAATACAGATACGCAGTATTTT.

This clonotype was counted a few times. V gene TRBV7-8 combines with J gene TRBJ2-1, with TRBD2 identical over 11 bases. This CDR3 is 15 amino acids long. The germline gives CDR1 SGHVS, CDR2 FQNEAQ. Losses at the gene ends were 5 bases for V and 4 bases for J; bases not matched to a gene: 4. The CDR3 sequence: CASSPRLAGYNEQFF. CDR3 DNA: TGTGCCAGCAGCCCTAGACTAGCGGGGTACAATGAGCAGTTCTTC.

On this clonotype itself: A read error may be the cause here, since a much bigger clone is one base away. The J gene is TRBJ2-7, the V gene TRBV7-2; 8 nucleotides agree with TRBD1. With V trimmed by 3 bases and J by 3 bases, 7 bases remained unmatched. CDR1 and CDR2 from the germline V gene are SGHTA and FQGNSA. This CDR3 region has 15 residues. The CDR3 loop is CASSLSHGQGYEQYF. CDR3 bases: TGTGCCAGCAGCTTGTCTCACGGACAGGGCTACGAGCAGTACTTC. Full variable domain (missing parts from reference TRBV7-2 and TRBJ2-7): GAGVSQSPSNKVTEKGKDVELRCDPISGHTALYWYRQSLGQGLEFLIYFQGNSAPDKSGLPSDRFSAERTGGSVSTLTIQRTQQEDSAVYLCASSLSHGQGYEQYFGPGTRLTVT.

As regards this clonotype: One junction end does not reproduce the germline sequence, and a read error may be involved. This chain connects TRBV4-1 to TRBJ1-5, with no clear D. The CDR3 has 18 amino acids. CDR1 is MGHRA and CDR2 is YSYEKL in the germline V gene. The CDR3 region has the DNA TGCGCCAGCAGACAAGGCGGAGGACCTGGTTATAACAATCAGCCCCAGCATTTT. Amino acids: CASRQGGGPGYNNQPQHF.

As to this clonotype: Being one base from a much bigger clone, this may be a read error. This rearrangement joins TRBV3-1 to TRBJ2-3; possible D gene TRBD2, 5 bases. Germline CDR1 is LGHDT and CDR2 is YNNKEL (reference sequence). This CDR3 spans 15 amino acids. CDR3 region: CASRQDRRSTDTQYF. In DNA, the CDR3 is TGTGCCAGCAGGCAAGATCGGAGGAGCACAGATACGCAGTATTTT.

As regards this clonotype: Germline and junction disagree at one end, which may indicate a read error. The chain couples TRBV5-5 to TRBJ1-5; no firm D call. CDR3 size: 13 residues. Germline lookup yields CDR1 SGHKS and CDR2 YYEKEE (reference sequence). In nucleotides, the CDR3 is TGTGCCAGCAGCTTGATAGGAAATCAGGCCCAGCATTTT. Amino acids: CASSLIGNQAQHF.

This clonotype was picked up a small number of times. The chain recombines TRBV10-2 with TRBJ1-4; a possible D gene is TRBD1 (6 bases). The CDR3 covers 15 residues. CDR1 WSHSY and CDR2 SAAADI come from the germline V gene. V shed 6 bases and J shed 3 bases, with 14 bases lying between them. The CDR3 DNA sequence: TGCGCCAGCAGAGACTCCGGGACACCTAATGAAAAACTGTTTTTT. It specifies CASRDSGTPNEKLFF.

Regarding this clonotype: This may be a read error: a much more frequent sequence differs by one nucleotide. V gene TRBV28 combines with J gene TRBJ1-5; no clear D gene. This CDR3 has 20 amino acids. Trimming stripped 3 bases from V and 1 base from J, with 25 bases between. Germline V gene data show CDR1 as MDHEN and CDR2 as SYDVKM. The CDR3 sequence: CASSFYRLKGREGSNQPQHF. CDR3 DNA sequence: TGTGCCAGCAGTTTTTACCGATTGAAAGGACGGGAGGGAAGCAATCAGCCCCAGCATTTT. The whole variable domain, remainder taken from reference TRBV28 and TRBJ1-5, is DVKVTQSSRYLVKRTGEKVFLECVQDMDHENMFWYRQDPGLGLRLIYFSYDVKMKEKGDIPEGYSVSREKKERFSLILESASTNQTSMYLCASSFYRLKGREGSNQPQHFGDGTRLSIL.

A word on this clonotype: This could be a read error, since a much larger clone is one nucleotide away. The J gene is TRBJ2-7, the V gene TRBV15; D tentatively fits TRBD1 or TRBD2 (6 bases each). The CDR3 extends over 14 amino acids. Germline loops: CDR1 LNHNV, CDR2 YYDKDF (reference sequence). The CDR3 protein is CATRRDPGANEQYF. The CDR3 coding sequence is TGTGCCACCAGAAGAGATCCGGGGGCAAACGAGCAGTACTTC. Full variable domain (rest looked up from reference TRBV15 and TRBJ2-7): DAMVIQNPRYQVTQFGKPVTLSCSQTLNHNVMYWYQQKSSQAPKLLFHYYDKDFNNEADTPDNFQSRRPNTSFCFLDIRSPGLGDTAMYLCATRRDPGANEQYFGPGTRLTVT.

V usage is TRBV7-9 and J usage is TRBJ2-5; TRBD1 is a possible D gene (6 bases). The CDR3 has 15 residues. V shed 5 bases and J shed 4 bases, with 17 bases lying between them. Per the germline V gene, CDR1 is SEHNR and CDR2 is FQNEAQ (reference sequence). The CDR3 here is CASSPPGTTGETQYF. The CDR3 DNA follows: TGTGCCAGCAGCCCGCCCGGGACAACCGGAGAGACCCAGTACTTC.

As regards this clonotype: A much bigger clone sits one base away, suggesting this may be a read error. The chain joins TRBV20-1 to TRBJ1-3, with a tentative D call TRBD1 (5 bases). The germline V gene has CDR1 DFQATT and CDR2 SNEGSKA (reference sequence). This CDR3 is 14 amino acids long. With 4 bases removed from V and 0 bases from J, the gap between germline ends came to 10 bases. CDR3 sequence reads: CSAIDGGSGNTIYF. The DNA for the CDR3 is TGCAGTGCTATAGATGGGGGCTCTGGAAACACCATATATTTT.

For this clonotype: A much more abundant neighbour one base away suggests this may be a read error. The rearrangement joins TRBV20-1 to TRBJ2-7; D ambiguous. Trimming took off 3 bases at V and 0 bases at J, with 12 bases between the two ends. There are 14 residues in the CDR3. Germline CDR1 reads DFQATT; CDR2 reads SNEGSKA (reference sequence). The DNA of the CDR3 is TGCAGTGCTAGTGGAACAAACTTCTCCTACGAGCAGTACTTC. This sequence encodes CSASGTNFSYEQYF.

This clonotype was observed a few times. The V and J genes are TRBV28 and TRBJ2-7; 9 positions agree with TRBD1. Germline V CDR1 and CDR2: MDHEN, SYDVKM. V trimming: 5 bases; J trimming: 0 bases; junction bases outside the gene matches: 11. This CDR3 region has 17 residues. CDR3 coding DNA: TGTGCCAGCAGTCTTAGCTTGGGACAGGGCAGCTCCTACGAGCAGTACTTC. This codes for CASSLSLGQGSSYEQYF.